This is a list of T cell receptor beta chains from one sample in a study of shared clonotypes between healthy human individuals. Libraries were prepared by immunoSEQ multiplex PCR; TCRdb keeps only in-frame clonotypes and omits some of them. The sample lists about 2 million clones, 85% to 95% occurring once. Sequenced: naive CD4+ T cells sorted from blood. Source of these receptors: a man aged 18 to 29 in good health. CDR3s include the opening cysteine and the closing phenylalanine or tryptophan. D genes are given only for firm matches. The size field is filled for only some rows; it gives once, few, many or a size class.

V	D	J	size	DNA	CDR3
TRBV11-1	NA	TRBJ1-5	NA	TGTGCCAGCAGCTTAGACGGGTTAGGCAATCAGCCCCAGCATTTT	CASSLDGLGNQPQHF
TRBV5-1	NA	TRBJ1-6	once	TGCGCCAGCAGCCGGGGGGCGCCAGATAATTCACCCCTCCACTTT	CASSRGAPDNSPLHF
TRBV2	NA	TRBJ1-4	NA	TGTGCCAGCAGTGAAGAGGGGACTAATGAAAAACTGTTTTTT	CASSEEGTNEKLFF
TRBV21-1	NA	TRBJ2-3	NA	TGTGCCAGCAGCACCCGGGACAGGGGAAACACAGATACGCAGTATTTT	CASSTRDRGNTDTQYF
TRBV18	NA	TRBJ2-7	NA	TGTGCCAGCTCACCTGGGTCGCAAATCTCCTACGAGCAGTACTTC	CASSPGSQISYEQYF
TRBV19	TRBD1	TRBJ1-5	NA	TGTGCCAGTAGTGCGCAGGGGGTTCCTCAGCCCCAGCATTTT	CASSAQGVPQPQHF
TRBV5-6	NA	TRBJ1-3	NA	TGTGCCAGCAGCGAACCCGGGGTGAAGGCTGGAAACACCATATATTTT	CASSEPGVKAGNTIYF
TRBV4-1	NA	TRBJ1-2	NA	TGCGCCAGCAGCCCCGGGACACTCTATGGCTACACCTTC	CASSPGTLYGYTF
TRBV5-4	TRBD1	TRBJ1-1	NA	TGTGCCAGCAGCTTGGGGACAGGGGGCCGTGAAGCTTTCTTT	CASSLGTGGREAFF
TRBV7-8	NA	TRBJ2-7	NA	TGTGCCAGCAGCTTAGAGACTCTACGAGACTATGAGCAGTACTTC	CASSLETLRDYEQYF
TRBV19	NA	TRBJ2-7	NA	TGTGCCAGTAGTATGAGTTTCTACCCCTACGAGCAGTACTTC	CASSMSFYPYEQYF
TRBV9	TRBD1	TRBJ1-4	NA	TGTGCCAGCAGCGCTGGGACAGGGGGAAGGAGAAATGAAAAACTGTTTTTT	CASSAGTGGRRNEKLFF
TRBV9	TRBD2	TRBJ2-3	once	TGTGCCAGCAGCGTGGGACTAACTAGCACAGATACGCAGTATTTT	CASSVGLTSTDTQYF
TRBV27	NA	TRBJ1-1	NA	TGTGCCAGCAGTTTAAGAGGGACGGGTAAAACTGAAGCTTTCTTT	CASSLRGTGKTEAFF
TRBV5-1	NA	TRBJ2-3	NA	TGCGCCAGCAGCTCCGCGGGCGATACGCAGTATTTT	CASSSAGDTQYF
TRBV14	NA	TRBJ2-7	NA	TGTGCCAGCAGCCAAGATTGGAACAGGGAGAATCTGTACTTC	CASSQDWNRENLYF
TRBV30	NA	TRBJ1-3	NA	TGTGCCTGGATAGAGGGGGGGGCCCTTGGAAACACCATATATTTT	CAWIEGGALGNTIYF
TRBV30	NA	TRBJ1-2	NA	TGTGCCTGGAGTGTTCCGAACCCCGGGACCGAGAAGAACTATGGCTACACCTTC	CAWSVPNPGTEKNYGYTF
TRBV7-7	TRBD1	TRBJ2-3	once	TGTGCTAGCAGCCAGGGACAGCCAGGCACAGATACGCAGTATTTT	CASSQGQPGTDTQYF
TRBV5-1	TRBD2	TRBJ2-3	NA	TGCGCCAGCAAAGAGGGAACTAGCGTAGATACGCAGTATTTT	CASKEGTSVDTQYF
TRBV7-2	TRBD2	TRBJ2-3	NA	TGTGCCAGCAGCTTAGGGACTAGCGGGAGGTTTACAGATACGCAGTATTTT	CASSLGTSGRFTDTQYF
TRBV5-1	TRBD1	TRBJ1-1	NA	TGCGCCAGCAGCTCAGGGGGGACAGTATGGAACACTGAAGCTTTCTTT	CASSSGGTVWNTEAFF
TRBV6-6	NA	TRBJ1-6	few	TGTGCCAGCAGCCTGACAGTTAATTCACCCCTCCACTTT	CASSLTVNSPLHF
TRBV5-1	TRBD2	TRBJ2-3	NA	TGCGCCAGCAGCTTGCAAGGGACGGGGGGTACAGATACGCAGTATTTT	CASSLQGTGGTDTQYF
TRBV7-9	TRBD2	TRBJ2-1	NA	TGTGCCAGCAGCTCCACTTACGGGGGGGCGCTTCCCGATGAGCAGTTCTTC	CASSSTYGGALPDEQFF
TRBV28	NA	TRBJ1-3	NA	TGTGCCAGCGGCCTGTCAGGGGCGGGTGGAAACACTATATATTTT	CASGLSGAGGNTIYF
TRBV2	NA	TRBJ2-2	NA	TGTGCCAGCAGTGAATACCGGCGGGGGAACACCGGGGAGCTGTTTTTT	CASSEYRRGNTGELFF
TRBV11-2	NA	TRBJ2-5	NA	TGTGCCAGCAGCTTAGTGCGTGGCGCCCAAGAGACCCAGTACTTC	CASSLVRGAQETQYF
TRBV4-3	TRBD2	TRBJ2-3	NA	TGCGCCAGCAGCCAAGGCTATAGCGGGGGTAGCACAGATACGCAGTATTTT	CASSQGYSGGSTDTQYF
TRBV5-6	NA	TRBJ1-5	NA	TGTGCCAGCAGCTTGGGGACAGCAAATCAGCCCCAGCATTTT	CASSLGTANQPQHF
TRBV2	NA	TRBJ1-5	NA	TGTGCCAGCAGTAGGACAGTTAGCAATCAGCCCCAGCATTTT	CASSRTVSNQPQHF
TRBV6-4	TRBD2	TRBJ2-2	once	TGTGCCAGCAGTGACTCGGGACTAGCGGGAGCCGGGGAGCTGTTTTTT	CASSDSGLAGAGELFF
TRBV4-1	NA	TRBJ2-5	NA	TGCGCCAGCAGCGCACTCCAGGGAATGGAGACCCAGTACTTC	CASSALQGMETQYF
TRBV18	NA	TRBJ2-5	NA	TGTGCCAGCTCACCCATAGGGCAGGGAGAGACCCAGTACTTC	CASSPIGQGETQYF
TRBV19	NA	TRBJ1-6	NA	TGTGCCAGTATGTCTTTCCCAAACTCACCCCTCCACTTT	CASMSFPNSPLHF
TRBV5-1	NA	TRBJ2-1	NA	TGCGCCAGCAACAATGGTGAGGGCTCCTACAATGAGCAGTTCTTC	CASNNGEGSYNEQFF
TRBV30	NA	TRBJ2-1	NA	TGTGCCTGGAGGCGGGACTCCTACAATGAGCAGTTCTTC	CAWRRDSYNEQFF
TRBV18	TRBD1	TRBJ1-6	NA	TGTGCCAGCTCACCGGACAGGGAGACACCCCTCCACTTT	CASSPDRETPLHF
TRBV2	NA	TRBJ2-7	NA	TGTGCCAGCAGTCTAGCCCCCGAGCAGTACTTC	CASSLAPEQYF
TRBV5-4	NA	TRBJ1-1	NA	TGTGCCAGCAGCTCGATAGGGGAAACTGAAGCTTTCTTT	CASSSIGETEAFF
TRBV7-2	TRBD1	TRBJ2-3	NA	TGTGCCAGCAGCTTAAGGGGACAGGGTCATGCAGATACGCAGTATTTT	CASSLRGQGHADTQYF
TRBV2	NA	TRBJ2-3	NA	TGTGCCAGCAGAGCTGGTCGGGGGGCCAGCACAGATACGCAGTATTTT	CASRAGRGASTDTQYF
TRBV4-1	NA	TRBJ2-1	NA	TGCGCCAGCAGCCAAGAGGAATACAATGAGCAGTTCTTC	CASSQEEYNEQFF
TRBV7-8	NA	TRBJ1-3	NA	TGTGCCAGCAGCTTTGGCAAGGATCCCGGAAACACCATATATTTT	CASSFGKDPGNTIYF
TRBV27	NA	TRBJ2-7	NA	TGTGCCAGCAGAAGGAACTCCTTCTCCTACGAGCAGTACTTC	CASRRNSFSYEQYF
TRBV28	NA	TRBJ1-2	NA	TGTGCCAGTAAATCCCAAGGGGGACCGGGCTATGGCTACACCTTC	CASKSQGGPGYGYTF
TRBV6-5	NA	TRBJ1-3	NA	TGTGCCAGCCTGGGGTTCTCTGGAAACACCATATATTTT	CASLGFSGNTIYF
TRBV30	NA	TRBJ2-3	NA	TGTGCCTGGAGTATAACCGCAGATACGCAGTATTTT	CAWSITADTQYF
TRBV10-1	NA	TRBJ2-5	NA	TGCGCCAGCAGCGCAGGATCCCGAGAGACCCAGTACTTC	CASSAGSRETQYF
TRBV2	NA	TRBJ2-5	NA	TGTGCCAGCTCCCTGATCGGGCAGCTACAAGAGACCCAGTACTTC	CASSLIGQLQETQYF
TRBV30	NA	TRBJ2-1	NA	TGTGCCTGGAGTGTATCCCGGGATGAGCAGTTCTTC	CAWSVSRDEQFF
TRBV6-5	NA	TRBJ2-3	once	TGTGCCAGCAGTAGAGCAGGCACAGATACGCAGTATTTT	CASSRAGTDTQYF
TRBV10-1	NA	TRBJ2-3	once	TGCGCCAGCAGTGATAGGACGACAGATACGCAGTATTTT	CASSDRTTDTQYF
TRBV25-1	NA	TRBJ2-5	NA	TGTGCCAGCAGTGATCGGGGACGGGTCAATCGGGAGACCCAGTACTTC	CASSDRGRVNRETQYF
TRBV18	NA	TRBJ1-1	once	TGTGCCAGCTCACCGGGTTACACTGAAGCTTTCTTT	CASSPGYTEAFF
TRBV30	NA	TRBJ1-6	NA	TGTGCCTGGAGTAAGAAGGACCCTTCACCCCTCCACTTT	CAWSKKDPSPLHF
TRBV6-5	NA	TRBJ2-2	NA	TGTGCCAGCAGGCTGGGACTGCCCACCGGGGAGCTGTTTTTT	CASRLGLPTGELFF
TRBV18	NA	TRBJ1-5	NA	TGTGCCAGCTCACCGGGACAAGTTCAGCCCCAGCATTTT	CASSPGQVQPQHF